One TCR beta chain is described in this entry. The antigen remains unidentified. This was the immunoSEQ v3.0 assay at survey level. Profiling relied on immunoSEQ multiplex PCR, and the TCRdb table lists in-frame clones only, not all of them. The table lists under 25,000 clones, about 70% of them singletons. The entry originates in a study of long-term antiretroviral therapy in people with HIV. Study-level information: Initial samples were collected about a decade before the 2015 immediate-ART recommendation.

The CDR3 loop spans 14 amino acids. Germline V gives CDR1 MNHEY, CDR2 SMNVEV (reference sequence). The V and J ends lost 6 bases and 4 bases respectively, with 14 bases between them. Study-level points and caveats: Whereas controls had wider CDR3 length ranges, HIV repertoires had narrower ones. Every time point showed a repertoire led by clones expanded before ART.

From each donor, at least one pre-ART PBMC sample and at least two post-ART PBMC samples were obtained. The TCR comes from a man between 18 and 29 years old with HIV. The input for sequencing was unsorted PBMCs, taken 0.5 years before starting antiretroviral therapy. The rearrangement links TRBV27 to TRBJ2-3; no firm D call. In DNA, the CDR3 is TGTGCCAGCAGCCCAGACGCCACCCCAGATACGCAGTATTTT. It translates to CASSPDATPDTQYF.